A selection of T cell receptor beta chains follows, all from one sample in a study of early T cells in non-severe SARS-CoV-2 infection. TCRdb reanalysed the 5' RACE reads using MiXCR and keeps one entry per CDR3 protein. The sample comprises under 25,000 distinct CDR3 sequences, 4.7% of which are singletons, and roughly 15% rests with the top ten. The sample comprised whole blood. Source of these receptors: an adult who was a healthcare worker with PCR-confirmed SARS-CoV-2 infection or an uninfected control (not recorded which). Each CDR3 is given with its conserved first and last residue. D genes are given only for firm matches. Clone size is not always given. Where it is, it says once, few, many or a class for expanded clones.

J: TRBJ2-5; D: -; V: TRBV29-1; size: few; CDR3: CSVDTQETQYF; DNA: TGCAGCGTAGATACCCAAGAGACCCAGTACTTC
J: TRBJ1-2; D: -; V: TRBV7-9; size: -; CDR3: CASPSGSYGYTF; DNA: TGTGCCAGCCCAAGTGGTAGCTATGGCTACACCTTC
J: TRBJ2-3; D: -; V: TRBV30; size: many; CDR3: CAWSSTPFDTQYF; DNA: TGTGCCTGGAGCTCTACCCCCTTCGATACGCAGTATTTT
J: TRBJ1-6; D: -; V: TRBV20-1; size: few; CDR3: CSATSTASSYNSPLHF; DNA: TGCAGTGCAACTTCGACAGCTAGCTCCTATAATTCACCCCTCCACTTT
J: TRBJ1-4; D: TRBD1; V: TRBV5-1; size: many; CDR3: CASTLGQATNEKLFF; DNA: TGCGCCAGCACCCTCGGACAGGCAACTAATGAAAAACTGTTTTTT
J: TRBJ2-3; D: -; V: TRBV7-7; size: -; CDR3: CASSPAPWATTDTQYF; DNA: TGTGCCAGCAGCCCAGCCCCTTGGGCAACCACAGATACGCAGTATTTT
J: TRBJ2-3; D: -; V: TRBV6-5; size: few; CDR3: CASTLDDTQYF; DNA: TGTGCCAGCACCCTTGACGATACGCAGTATTTT
J: TRBJ2-3; D: -; V: TRBV12-5; size: many; CDR3: CASGLGKGSGTDTQYF; DNA: TGTGCTAGTGGTTTGGGAAAGGGGTCTGGCACAGATACGCAGTATTTT
J: TRBJ1-1; D: TRBD1; V: TRBV20-1; size: many; CDR3: CSAKTGTGPNTEAFF; DNA: TGCAGTGCAAAAACCGGGACAGGGCCCAACACTGAAGCTTTCTTT
J: TRBJ2-7; D: TRBD2; V: TRBV7-2; size: many; CDR3: CASSSTSAYEQYF; DNA: TGTGCCAGCAGCTCAACTAGCGCCTACGAGCAGTACTTC
J: TRBJ1-2; D: -; V: TRBV7-9; size: many; CDR3: CASSLAGVDGYTF; DNA: TGTGCCAGCAGCTTAGCAGGGGTGGATGGCTACACCTTC
J: TRBJ2-7; D: -; V: TRBV7-9; size: -; CDR3: CSSSLGTRTGYPYEQYF; DNA: TGTTCCAGCAGCTTAGGGACTAGGACAGGATATCCCTACGAGCAGTACTTC
J: TRBJ2-2; D: TRBD2; V: TRBV29-1; size: many; CDR3: CSVEGLPGLARTGELFF; DNA: TGCAGCGTGGAAGGGTTGCCTGGACTAGCGCGGACCGGGGAGCTGTTTTTT
J: TRBJ2-7; D: -; V: TRBV27; size: -; CDR3: CASSTADRTYEQYF; DNA: TGTGCCAGCAGTACCGCGGACAGAACCTACGAGCAGTACTTC
J: TRBJ2-1; D: -; V: TRBV10-1; size: medium-sized; CDR3: CASSESPGDNNEQFF; DNA: TGCGCCAGCAGTGAGTCGCCAGGGGATAACAATGAGCAGTTCTTC
J: TRBJ1-1; D: -; V: TRBV9; size: many; CDR3: CASSAGPGHLNTEAFF; DNA: TGTGCCAGCAGCGCGGGCCCGGGACACCTGAACACTGAAGCTTTCTTT
J: TRBJ2-7; D: TRBD2; V: TRBV10-2; size: many; CDR3: CASSELTSGYEQYF; DNA: TGCGCCAGCAGTGAGCTGACTAGCGGGTACGAGCAGTACTTC
J: TRBJ2-7; D: -; V: TRBV14; size: few; CDR3: CASSQGGWYEQYF; DNA: TGTGCCAGCAGCCAAGGGGGCTGGTACGAGCAGTACTTC
J: TRBJ1-4; D: -; V: TRBV2; size: few; CDR3: CASTPDGNNEKLFF; DNA: TGTGCCAGCACCCCAGACGGAAATAATGAAAAACTGTTTTTT
J: TRBJ1-1; D: TRBD1; V: TRBV18; size: -; CDR3: CASSSRTGFDTEAFF; DNA: TGTGCCAGCTCATCACGGACAGGTTTTGACACTGAAGCTTTCTTT
J: TRBJ1-2; D: TRBD1; V: TRBV12-3/TRBV12-4; size: -; CDR3: CASSLDRAIYTF; DNA: TGTGCCAGCAGTTTGGACAGGGCGATCTACACCTTC
J: TRBJ1-5; D: TRBD1; V: TRBV19; size: many; CDR3: CASSMPGGIDQPQHF; DNA: TGTGCCAGTAGTATGCCAGGGGGAATCGATCAGCCCCAGCATTTT
J: TRBJ2-7; D: -; V: TRBV7-6; size: medium-sized; CDR3: CASSLTSSYEQYF; DNA: TGTGCCAGCAGCTTGACAAGCTCCTACGAGCAGTACTTC
J: TRBJ2-6; D: -; V: TRBV30; size: many; CDR3: CAWSEDGAGANVLTF; DNA: TGTGCCTGGAGTGAGGACGGAGCTGGGGCCAACGTCCTGACTTTC
J: TRBJ2-2; D: TRBD2; V: TRBV7-2; size: medium-sized; CDR3: CASSLRTSGVPGELFF; DNA: TGTGCCAGCAGCTTAAGGACTAGCGGAGTCCCCGGGGAGCTGTTTTTT
J: TRBJ2-1; D: -; V: TRBV7-8; size: few; CDR3: CASSLVGYGGKEQFF; DNA: TGTGCCAGCAGCTTAGTCGGGTATGGGGGGAAGGAGCAGTTCTTC
J: TRBJ2-1; D: TRBD1; V: TRBV10-1; size: -; CDR3: CASSRDRGDEQFF; DNA: TGCGCCAGCAGCCGGGACAGGGGAGATGAGCAGTTCTTC
J: TRBJ2-5; D: -; V: TRBV4-2; size: -; CDR3: CASSQEGFRETQYF; DNA: TGTGCCAGCAGCCAAGAGGGGTTTCGAGAGACCCAGTACTTC
J: TRBJ1-1; D: -; V: TRBV6-5; size: -; CDR3: CATKRDTEAFF; DNA: TGTGCCACTAAGAGGGACACTGAAGCTTTCTTT
J: TRBJ2-7; D: -; V: TRBV13; size: many; CDR3: CASSFRGAPYEQYF; DNA: TGTGCCAGCAGCTTTAGGGGTGCCCCCTACGAGCAGTACTTC
J: TRBJ1-6; D: TRBD1; V: TRBV7-3; size: many; CDR3: CASSGQGSVSPLHF; DNA: TGTGCCAGCAGTGGACAGGGTTCTGTTTCACCCCTCCACTTT
J: TRBJ1-2; D: -; V: TRBV20-1; size: many; CDR3: CSARAPQGINGYTF; DNA: TGCAGTGCTAGAGCCCCGCAGGGGATCAATGGCTACACCTTC
J: TRBJ2-3; D: TRBD1; V: TRBV5-1; size: many; CDR3: CASSNRDSSFTDTQYF; DNA: TGCGCCAGCTCTAACCGGGACAGTAGTTTCACAGATACGCAGTATTTT
J: TRBJ1-2; D: TRBD1; V: TRBV4-2; size: many; CDR3: CASSQDLGQGHGYTF; DNA: TGTGCCAGCAGCCAAGATTTGGGACAGGGGCATGGCTACACCTTC
J: TRBJ1-6; D: -; V: TRBV3-1; size: -; CDR3: CASSTTARRGGSPLHF; DNA: TGTGCCAGCAGCACCACCGCCCGCCGTGGGGGTTCACCCCTCCACTTT
J: TRBJ1-2; D: -; V: TRBV6-2/TRBV6-3; size: many; CDR3: CASSYSTDSPSDDYGYTF; DNA: TGTGCCAGCAGTTACTCTACGGACTCCCCCTCGGATGACTATGGCTACACCTTC
J: TRBJ2-7; D: -; V: TRBV5-4; size: many; CDR3: CASSLRGEKEYF; DNA: TGTGCCAGCAGCTTGAGGGGGGAGAAGGAGTACTTC
J: TRBJ2-1; D: -; V: TRBV7-8; size: many; CDR3: CASSRRRDIYNEQFF; DNA: TGTGCCAGCAGCCGAAGACGGGACATTTACAATGAGCAGTTCTTC
J: TRBJ1-5; D: -; V: TRBV27; size: many; CDR3: CASSQLQNNQPQHF; DNA: TGTGCCAGCAGTCAATTACAGAACAATCAGCCCCAGCATTTT
J: TRBJ2-5; D: TRBD1; V: TRBV10-3; size: few; CDR3: CAISAPGTGEETQYF; DNA: TGTGCCATCAGTGCCCCTGGGACAGGGGAAGAGACCCAGTACTTC
J: TRBJ2-3; D: TRBD2; V: TRBV13; size: few; CDR3: CASSSAGGAVTDTQYF; DNA: TGTGCCAGCAGCTCCGCGGGGGGGGCCGTTACAGATACGCAGTATTTT
J: TRBJ2-1; D: TRBD1; V: TRBV5-4; size: -; CDR3: CASSSPGQGHNEQFF; DNA: TGTGCCAGCAGCTCCCCGGGACAGGGGCACAATGAGCAGTTCTTC
J: TRBJ1-2; D: TRBD1; V: TRBV6-5; size: many; CDR3: CASRTGGRGYTF; DNA: TGTGCCAGCAGGACAGGGGGACGTGGCTACACCTTC
J: TRBJ2-3; D: TRBD2; V: TRBV5-6; size: -; CDR3: CASSLTSGTTDTQYF; DNA: TGTGCCAGCAGCCTGACTAGCGGAACCACAGATACGCAGTATTTT
J: TRBJ2-3; D: -; V: TRBV4-3; size: many; CDR3: CASRAGGSISTDTQYF; DNA: TGCGCCAGCAGAGCAGGCGGGTCGATCAGCACAGATACGCAGTATTTT
J: TRBJ1-2; D: -; V: TRBV7-9; size: -; CDR3: CASSLGERTYGYTF; DNA: TGTGCCAGCAGCTTAGGTGAGAGGACGTATGGCTACACCTTC
J: TRBJ1-3; D: -; V: TRBV18; size: many; CDR3: CASSPAGPSSENTIYF; DNA: TGTGCCAGCTCACCAGCCGGGCCCTCCTCTGAAAACACCATATATTTT
J: TRBJ2-1; D: -; V: TRBV20-1; size: -; CDR3: CSARQLYEQFF; DNA: TGCAGTGCTAGACAACTTTATGAGCAGTTCTTC
J: TRBJ2-5; D: -; V: TRBV14; size: many; CDR3: CASSRTRDKETQYF; DNA: TGTGCCAGCAGCCGGACCCGGGACAAAGAGACCCAGTACTTC
J: TRBJ2-3; D: TRBD2; V: TRBV15; size: -; CDR3: CATSRGGSTDTQYF; DNA: TGTGCCACCAGTCGCGGGGGTAGCACAGATACGCAGTATTTT
J: TRBJ2-7; D: -; V: TRBV7-8; size: medium-sized; CDR3: CASSGGNSYEQYF; DNA: TGTGCCAGCAGCGGGGGGAATAGCTACGAGCAGTACTTC
J: TRBJ2-3; D: -; V: TRBV24-1; size: many; CDR3: CATSDVRATSTDTQYF; DNA: TGTGCCACCAGTGATGTCAGGGCCACTAGCACAGATACGCAGTATTTT
J: TRBJ1-1; D: -; V: TRBV10-1; size: medium-sized; CDR3: CASRGRDMTEAFF; DNA: TGCGCCAGCAGGGGCCGGGACATGACTGAAGCTTTCTTT
J: TRBJ1-1; D: -; V: TRBV12-5; size: -; CDR3: CASGLGVPMNTEAFF; DNA: TGTGCTAGTGGGTTAGGGGTCCCCATGAACACTGAAGCTTTCTTT
J: TRBJ2-7; D: TRBD2; V: TRBV29-1; size: -; CDR3: CSANQRGAYEQYF; DNA: TGCAGCGCAAACCAACGGGGGGCCTACGAGCAGTACTTC
J: TRBJ2-5; D: -; V: TRBV2; size: many; CDR3: CASSETVETQYF; DNA: TGTGCCAGCAGTGAAACGGTAGAGACCCAGTACTTC
J: TRBJ2-1; D: -; V: TRBV12-3/TRBV12-4; size: few; CDR3: CASTDPGESSYNEQFF; DNA: TGTGCCAGCACCGACCCAGGCGAGAGCTCCTACAATGAGCAGTTCTTC
J: TRBJ1-5; D: -; V: TRBV19; size: many; CDR3: CASSIGGRFHF; DNA: TGTGCCAGTAGTATAGGCGGCAGGTTTCATTTT
J: TRBJ2-7; D: TRBD1; V: TRBV6-6; size: -; CDR3: CASSQGQREFF; DNA: TGTGCCAGCAGCCAGGGACAGCGAGAGTTCTTC